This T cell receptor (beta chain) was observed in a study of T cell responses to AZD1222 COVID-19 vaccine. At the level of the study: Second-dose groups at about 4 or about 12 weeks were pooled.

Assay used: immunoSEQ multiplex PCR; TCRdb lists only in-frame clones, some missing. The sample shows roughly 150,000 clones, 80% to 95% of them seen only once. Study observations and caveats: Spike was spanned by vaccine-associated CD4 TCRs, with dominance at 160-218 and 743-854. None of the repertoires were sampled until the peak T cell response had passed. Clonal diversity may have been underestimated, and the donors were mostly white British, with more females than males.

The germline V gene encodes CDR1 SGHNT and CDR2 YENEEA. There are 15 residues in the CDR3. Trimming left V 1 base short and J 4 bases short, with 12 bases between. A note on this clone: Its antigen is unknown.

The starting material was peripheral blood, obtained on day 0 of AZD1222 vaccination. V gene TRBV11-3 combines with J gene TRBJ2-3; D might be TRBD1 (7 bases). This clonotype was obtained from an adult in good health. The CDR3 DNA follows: TGTGCCAGCAGCTTAGGCGGGACAGTCGCAGATACGCAGTATTTT. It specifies CASSLGGTVADTQYF.